This TCR beta chain was profiled in a study of blood T cell repertoires in COVID-19. Study summary: Collection of acute and convalescent COVID-19 samples took place in the United States, Italy and Spain. T cells, B-cell-depleted T cells, or PBMCs supplied cDNA or gDNA.

In the authors' workflow: Nucleated cell number was recorded as an estimate derived from reference gene primer amplification. The assay was immunoSEQ multiplex PCR, and TCRdb's table has in-frame clones only and misses some. That table furnishes V, J and clone size, whereas the DNA furnished D and trimming. The sample has more than 250,000 clones; roughly 88% are singletons. The CDR3 sequence is 17 residues long. Germline V lookup: CDR1 DFQATT, CDR2 SNEGSKA (reference sequence). Trimming at V came to 3 bases and at J to 0 bases, leaving 6 bases not matched to a gene. Recovery among Cohort 3 donors was established by two negative PCRs, clearance, or symptom resolution.

V usage is TRBV20-1 and J usage is TRBJ1-6, with 9 bases lining up with TRBD1. This TCR came from a man aged 25-40 years who had recovered from COVID-19. Source material: PBMCs or T cells enriched from blood (not recorded which). DNA for the CDR3: TGCAGTGCTAGTCGGGACAGGGTCGTCTCCTATAATTCACCCCTCCACTTT. As protein: CSASRDRVVSYNSPLHF.